This TCR beta chain was retrieved from a study of blood T cells in healthy people across ages. Broader study findings: Per million T cells, the diversity of TCR beta decreased roughly linearly as age advanced. Unknown donor CMV status possibly confounded expanded clonotype changes.

Together with a sample-barcoded 5' primer, a J-beta primer mix was included in a second PCR lasting roughly 6 to 12 cycles. TCRdb ran MiXCR on the 5' RACE reads and lists one entry per CDR3 protein. Counted here are 750,000 to 850,000 distinct CDR3 sequences, just under 25% occurring once; the ten biggest clones make up under 4.5%. The V gene end was trimmed by 5 bases and the J gene end by 7 bases; junction bases not matched to a gene: 6. CDR3 size: 14 residues. Worth noting for this clonotype: Its target is unknown.

The same data also went into a second study, on T cells of mothers and their children. Per that study: Related and unrelated pairs show similar shaping of TCR recombination output by thymic selection. The study found slightly higher but non-significant overlap in related versus unrelated mother-child pairs.

This chain connects TRBV12-3 or TRBV12-4 to TRBJ2-5; 11 bases fit TRBD1. The clonotype comes from a boy aged 5-17 years in good health. The sequenced sample consisted of blood. CDR3 DNA: TGTGCCAGCAGTAGGGACAGGGGGTATGGGACCCAGTACTTC. The encoded protein is CASSRDRGYGTQYF.